Included here is one TCR beta chain sequence, with context. A much larger clone differs by one base, so this may be a read error. It was with a sample-barcoded 5' primer and a J-beta primer mix that a second PCR of roughly 7 to 11 cycles was run. TCRdb reanalysed the 5' RACE reads using MiXCR and keeps one entry per CDR3 protein. This table has about 730,000 distinct CDR3 sequences, around 46% appearing once. These data belong to a study of blood T cells in healthy people across ages. This CDR3 spans 16 amino acids. Germline V CDR1 and CDR2: MNHEY, SVGEGT. The V end lost 8 bases, the J end lost 0 bases, and 18 bases lay between the germline ends.

Material: blood. The rearrangement joins TRBV6-2 or TRBV6-3 to TRBJ2-3, with D perhaps TRBD1 or TRBD2 (5 bases each). This TCR was sampled from a woman aged 55-70 years in good health. The CDR3 DNA sequence: TGTGCCAGCGGTCCAGGGAGACTATCTAGCACAGATACGCAGTATTTT. It translates to CASGPGRLSSTDTQYF.